The source of this T cell receptor beta chain is a study of T cell responses to AZD1222 COVID-19 vaccine. Study-level points and caveats: Mostly white British, mostly female donors; authors suggested clonal diversity may be underestimated. Seropositivity was recorded at baseline in only a handful of AZD1222 recipients.

A remark on this clone: The antigen remains undetermined.

TCRdb keeps only in-frame clones here, not all; method: immunoSEQ multiplex PCR. The sample lists approximately 150,000 clones; 75% to 90% were seen once. Per germline, CDR1 MDHEN and CDR2 SYDVKM. The CDR3 contains 16 residues. V was pared by 6 bases and J by 7 bases, with 21 bases between. This sequence was found in an adult who received the AZD1222 COVID-19 vaccine. Sequences were derived from peripheral blood, sampled 28 days after the second AZD1222 dose. The chain has TRBV28 and TRBJ1-4; D ambiguous. CDR3 sequence reads: CASSSQRSVRGEKLFF. The CDR3 coding sequence is TGTGCCAGCAGCTCCCAACGGTCAGTTCGAGGTGAAAAACTGTTTTTT. Filled out from reference TRBV28 and TRBJ1-4, the complete variable domain reads DVKVTQSSRYLVKRTGEKVFLECVQDMDHENMFWYRQDPGLGLRLIYFSYDVKMKEKGDIPEGYSVSREKKERFSLILESASTNQTSMYLCASSSQRSVRGEKLFFGSGTQLSVL.